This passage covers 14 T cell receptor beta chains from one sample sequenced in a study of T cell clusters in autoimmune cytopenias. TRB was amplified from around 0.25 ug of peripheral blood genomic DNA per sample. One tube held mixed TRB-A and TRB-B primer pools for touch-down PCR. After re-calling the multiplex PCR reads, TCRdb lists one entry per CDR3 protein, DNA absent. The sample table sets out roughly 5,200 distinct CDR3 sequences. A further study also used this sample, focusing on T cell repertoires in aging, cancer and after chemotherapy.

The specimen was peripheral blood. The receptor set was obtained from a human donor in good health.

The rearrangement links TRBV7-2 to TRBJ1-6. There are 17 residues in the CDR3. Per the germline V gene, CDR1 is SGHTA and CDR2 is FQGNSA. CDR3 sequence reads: CASSLVGVRSYNSPLHF.

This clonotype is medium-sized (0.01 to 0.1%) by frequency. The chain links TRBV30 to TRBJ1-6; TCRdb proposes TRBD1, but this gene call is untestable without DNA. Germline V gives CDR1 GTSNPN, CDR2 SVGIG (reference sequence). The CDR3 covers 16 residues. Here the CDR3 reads CAWSVRKGQGYSPLHF.

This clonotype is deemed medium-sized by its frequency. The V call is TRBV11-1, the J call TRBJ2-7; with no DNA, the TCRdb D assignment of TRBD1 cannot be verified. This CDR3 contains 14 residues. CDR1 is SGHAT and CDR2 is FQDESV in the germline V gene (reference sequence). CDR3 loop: CASSPEAGYYEQYF.

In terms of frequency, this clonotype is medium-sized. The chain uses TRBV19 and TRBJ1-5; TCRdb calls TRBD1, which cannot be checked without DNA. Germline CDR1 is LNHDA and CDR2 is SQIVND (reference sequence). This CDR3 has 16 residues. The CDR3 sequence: CASSQTGNRFGQPQHF.

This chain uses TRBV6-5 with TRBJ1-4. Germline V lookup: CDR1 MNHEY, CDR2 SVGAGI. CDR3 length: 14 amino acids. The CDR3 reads CASSSGPESGKLFF.

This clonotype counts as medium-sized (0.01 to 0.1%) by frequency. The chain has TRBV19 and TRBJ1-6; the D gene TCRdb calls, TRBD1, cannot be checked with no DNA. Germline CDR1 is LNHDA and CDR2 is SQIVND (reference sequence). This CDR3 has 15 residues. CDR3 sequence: CASTLKGTGTSPLHF.

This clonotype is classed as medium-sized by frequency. The CDR3 loop is CASSGEIQGDYGYTF. The chain recombines TRBV19 with TRBJ1-2; TCRdb lists TRBD1, though no DNA is available to test this call. The CDR3 runs to 15 residues. CDR1 LNHDA and CDR2 SQIVND come from the germline V gene (reference sequence). Full variable domain (outside the CDR3, taken from reference TRBV19 and TRBJ1-2): DGGITQSPKYLFRKEGQNVTLSCEQNLNHDAMYWYRQDPGQGLRLIYYSQIVNDFQKGDIAEGYSVSREKKESFPLTVTSAQKNPTAFYLCASSGEIQGDYGYTFGSGTRLTVV.

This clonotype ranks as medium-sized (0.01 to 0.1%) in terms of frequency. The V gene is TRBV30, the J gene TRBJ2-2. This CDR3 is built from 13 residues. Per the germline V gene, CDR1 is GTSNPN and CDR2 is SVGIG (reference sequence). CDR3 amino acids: CAWSVQYTGELFF.

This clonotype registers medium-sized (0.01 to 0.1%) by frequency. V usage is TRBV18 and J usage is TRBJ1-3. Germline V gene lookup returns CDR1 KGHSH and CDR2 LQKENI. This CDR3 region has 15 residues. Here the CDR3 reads CASSPTDGGGNTIYF.

The CDR3 region is CATSREGGTDSYNEQFF. The rearrangement links TRBV15 to TRBJ2-1; TCRdb calls TRBD1, which cannot be checked without DNA. CDR1 is LNHNV, CDR2 YYDKDF, per germline (reference sequence). There are 17 residues in the CDR3.

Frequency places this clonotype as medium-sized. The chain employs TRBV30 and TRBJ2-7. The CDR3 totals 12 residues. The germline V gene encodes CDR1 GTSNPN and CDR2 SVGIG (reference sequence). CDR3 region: CACNKGSYEQYF.

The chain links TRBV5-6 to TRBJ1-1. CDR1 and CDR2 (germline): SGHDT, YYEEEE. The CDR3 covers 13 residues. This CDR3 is CASSLDRYTEAFF.

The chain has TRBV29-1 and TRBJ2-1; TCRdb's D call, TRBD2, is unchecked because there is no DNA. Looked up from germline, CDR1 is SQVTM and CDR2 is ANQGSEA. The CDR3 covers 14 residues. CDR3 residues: CSVGASGRRSEQFF.

The CDR3 region is CASSSWSSSGGGQYF. The chain couples TRBV5-6 to TRBJ2-7; the TCRdb D gene call, TRBD1, has no DNA to confirm it. The CDR3 is made up of 15 amino acids. Per germline, CDR1 SGHDT and CDR2 YYEEEE.